The 17 T cell receptor beta chains presented below share a single source sample, sequenced in a study of vaccination effects on CD4 cells after COVID-19. Before any sequencing was done, the ViraFEST assay used viral peptide pools to expand antigen-specific CD4+ T cells. Following 10 days of culture, CD4+ T cells were isolated. Vaccinated recipients, who were negative for nucleocapsid antibodies, had no history of SARS-CoV-2 infection. These receptors have no identified antigens. Data came from immunoSEQ multiplex PCR; TCRdb stores just in-frame clones and leaves some out. This table holds 20,000 to 25,000 clones, roughly 78% found once. Sequences were derived from CD4+ T cells from PBMCs cultured with HCoV-NL63 spike peptides, sampled before COVID-19 vaccination. The receptors derive from a human donor who received a COVID-19 vaccine.

This chain's CDR3 is CASSFPTSGFGTLDTQYF. The CDR3 nucleotides are TGTGCCAGCAGCTTCCCGACTTCGGGCTTCGGGACACTAGATACGCAGTATTTT. This chain uses TRBV11-2 with TRBJ2-3; TRBD1 is a possible D gene (6 bases). Trimming pared 3 bases from V and 5 bases from J, leaving 24 bases between. The germline gives CDR1 SGHAT, CDR2 FQNNGV. The CDR3 sequence is 18 residues long.

The gene calls are TRBV5-1 and TRBJ2-1; 7 bases are shared with TRBD2. J lost 5 bases, V lost 3 bases, and 8 bases had no gene match. The CDR3 contains 15 residues. From germline, CDR1 is SGHRS and CDR2 YFSETQ. The CDR3 DNA reads TGCGCCAGCAGCTCGTCGGGACTACAGAACAATGAGCAGTTCTTC. Translating it yields CASSSSGLQNNEQFF.

The chain links TRBV18 to TRBJ2-3; D is unclear. CDR1 and CDR2 from the germline V gene are KGHSH and LQKENI. The V gene lost 3 bases and the J gene lost 3 bases, with 1 base spanning the gap. The CDR3 sequence is 11 residues long. CDR3 amino acids: CASSPTDTQYF. In nucleotides, the CDR3 is TGTGCCAGCTCACCGACAGATACGCAGTATTTT.

The chain employs TRBV11-2 and TRBJ2-7, with 7 nucleotides matching TRBD1. With V trimmed by 5 bases and J by 4 bases, 5 bases remained unmatched. Germline V gene lookup returns CDR1 SGHAT and CDR2 FQNNGV. The CDR3 covers 13 residues. Here the CDR3 reads CASSPGQEYEQYF. The CDR3 DNA follows: TGTGCCAGCAGCCCCGGACAGGAATACGAGCAGTACTTC.

V and J are TRBV6-4 and TRBJ2-2; 10 bases agree with TRBD1. Germline V CDR1 and CDR2: MRHNA, SNTAGT. V shed 8 bases and J 0 bases; nucleotides not matched to a gene: 15. CDR3 length: 19 amino acids. The CDR3 DNA is TGTGCCAGCGATATCCGGGACAGGGGTTTATTCGCGAACACCGGGGAGCTGTTTTTT. It encodes CASDIRDRGLFANTGELFF.

This clone was observed a few times. The chain uses TRBV5-4 and TRBJ2-5, with 11 bases aligning to TRBD1. CDR3 size: 15 residues. Germline CDR1 reads SGHNT; CDR2 reads YYREEE (reference sequence). The trim removed 4 bases at V and 5 bases at J, leaving 7 bases unmatched. The CDR3 DNA reads TGTGCCAGCAGCCCCGGACAGGGGGCGGGGGAGACCCAGTACTTC. Translating gives CASSPGQGAGETQYF.

This clone came up a few times. The chain employs TRBV30 and TRBJ1-5; 7 bases line up with TRBD1. The CDR3 is 15 residues long. Trimming removed 1 base from V and 3 bases from J; junction bases left unmatched: 6. Germline loops: CDR1 GTSNPN, CDR2 SVGIG (reference sequence). CDR3 amino acids: CAWSEGTVLNQPQHF. The CDR3 DNA reads TGTGCCTGGAGTGAGGGGACAGTCCTCAATCAGCCCCAGCATTTT.

The chain recombines TRBV5-1 with TRBJ2-3, with 8 bases that match TRBD2. Looked up from germline, CDR1 is SGHRS and CDR2 is YFSETQ. The CDR3 sequence is 21 residues long. V lost 0 bases to trimming and J lost 2 bases; unmatched junction nucleotides: 20. In nucleotides, the CDR3 is TGCGCCAGCAGCTTGGACCCCGGGGCCCAGCGGGGGACCTACATCACAGATACGCAGTATTTT. Protein: CASSLDPGAQRGTYITDTQYF.

The V call is TRBV6-5, the J call TRBJ1-2; D is possibly TRBD1 (5 bases). The CDR3 is made up of 11 amino acids. CDR1 is MNHEY, CDR2 SVGAGI, per germline. This CDR3 is CASGPGYGYTF. CDR3 bases: TGTGCATCGGGGCCGGGCTATGGCTACACCTTC.

V and J are TRBV23-1 and TRBJ2-2, with D unclear. TRBV23-1 is flagged as an ORF with uncertain function. This CDR3 comprises 16 residues. The germline V and J ends were trimmed by 1 base and 4 bases, with 13 bases remaining between them. This chain's CDR3 is CASSQYPPVGTGELFF. For the CDR3, the DNA is TGCGCCAGCAGTCAATATCCGCCAGTAGGCACCGGGGAGCTGTTTTTT.

The gene calls are TRBV24-1 and TRBJ1-2, with D tentatively TRBD1 (6 bases). This CDR3 contains 13 residues. The germline gives CDR1 KGHDR, CDR2 SFDVKD. V was trimmed by 11 bases and J by 1 base, leaving 13 bases between them. CDR3 amino acids: CAIGQSNNYGYTF. CDR3 nucleotide sequence: TGTGCCATCGGACAGTCAAATAACTATGGCTACACCTTC.

The genes are TRBV27 and TRBJ2-6; D not certain. The CDR3 covers 14 residues. Looked up from germline, CDR1 is MNHEY and CDR2 is SMNVEV (reference sequence). Trimming removed 4 bases from V and 4 bases from J, with 8 bases in between. The CDR3 sequence: CASSSVAGANVLTF. The DNA of the CDR3 is TGTGCCAGCAGTTCGGTGGCAGGGGCCAACGTCCTGACTTTC.

This chain uses TRBV5-1 with TRBJ1-5, with 7 bases lining up with TRBD1. The junction had 7 bases not matched to a gene; V was cut back by 0 bases and J by 7 bases. CDR1 and CDR2 (germline): SGHRS, YFSETQ. This CDR3 is 15 amino acids long. The CDR3 sequence is CASSLGQGAGQPQHF. CDR3 nucleotide sequence: TGCGCCAGCAGCTTGGGACAGGGTGCGGGACAGCCCCAGCATTTT.

This clone occurred a few times. The chain is built from TRBV6-2 or TRBV6-3 and TRBJ2-7; 8 bases fit TRBD2. Germline CDR1 MNHEY, CDR2 SVGEGT. The CDR3 extends over 14 amino acids. Trimming took 2 bases from V and 0 from J; bases not matched to a gene: 0. CDR3 coding DNA: TGTGCCAGCAGTTACGGGACTAGCTCCTACGAGCAGTACTTC. Its protein is CASSYGTSSYEQYF.

The rearrangement joins TRBV19 to TRBJ1-1; D is undetermined. The V and J ends lost 7 bases and 0 bases respectively, with 15 bases between them. The CDR3 sequence is 15 residues long. Germline V gene data show CDR1 as LNHDA and CDR2 as SQIVND (reference sequence). For the CDR3, the DNA is TGTGCCAGTACCAACCAAGTCGGATTGAACACTGAAGCTTTCTTT. Translated, it gives CASTNQVGLNTEAFF. The full variable domain, with the rest looked up from reference TRBV19 and TRBJ1-1, is DGGITQSPKYLFRKEGQNVTLSCEQNLNHDAMYWYRQDPGQGLRLIYYSQIVNDFQKGDIAEGYSVSREKKESFPLTVTSAQKNPTAFYLCASTNQVGLNTEAFFGQGTRLTVV.

The chain employs TRBV27 and TRBJ1-1, with 7 bases lining up with TRBD1. The CDR3 has 16 residues. Losses at the gene ends were 3 bases for V and 0 bases for J; bases not matched to a gene: 7. Germline loops: CDR1 MNHEY, CDR2 SMNVEV (reference sequence). CDR3 nucleotide sequence: TGTGCCAGCAGTTTGACAGGGCTTTCCATGAACACTGAAGCTTTCTTT. It is translated as CASSLTGLSMNTEAFF.

This chain joins TRBV7-9 and TRBJ2-3; the D is unclear. Trimming pared 3 bases from V and 0 bases from J, leaving 4 bases between. Germline V gene data show CDR1 as SEHNR and CDR2 as FQNEAQ (reference sequence). This CDR3 is 13 amino acids long. CDR3 residues: CASSFLSTDTQYF. In DNA form, the CDR3 reads TGTGCCAGCAGCTTTCTCAGCACAGATACGCAGTATTTT.